The 11 T cell receptor beta chains given below trace back to one sample, sequenced in a study of blood T cell repertoires in COVID-19. Profiling relied on immunoSEQ multiplex PCR, and the TCRdb table lists in-frame clones only, not all of them. Among about 88,000 clones listed, 88% were seen once. Sequences were obtained from peripheral blood. The receptor set was obtained from a woman of 80 years or more with acute or convalescent COVID-19.

This chain uses TRBV3-1 (or the pseudogene TRBV3-2) with TRBJ2-1; 7 bases fit TRBD1. Germline CDR1 reads LGHDT; CDR2 reads YNNKEL (reference sequence). The CDR3 totals 15 residues. Germline trimming cut 4 bases from V and 7 bases from J; bases unmatched to any gene: 10. DNA of the CDR3: TGTGCCAGCAGCCGTAACAGGGGCCCCCTTAATGAGCAGTTCTTC. Protein: CASSRNRGPLNEQFF.

This chain uses TRBV19 with TRBJ2-5; D is perhaps TRBD1 (6 bases). With 9 bases removed from V and 5 bases from J, the gap between germline ends came to 16 bases. CDR1 is LNHDA and CDR2 is SQIVND in the germline V gene (reference sequence). The CDR3 contains 13 residues. DNA of the CDR3: TGTGCCAGCGGACAACAGGGTAGTGAGACCCAGTACTTC. Its protein product is CASGQQGSETQYF.

The J gene is TRBJ1-2, the V gene TRBV6-5; D perhaps matches TRBD1 (6 bases). This CDR3 region has 13 residues. V was cut by 0 bases and J by 8 bases, with 10 bases left in between. In germline, CDR1 is MNHEY, CDR2 SVGAGI. CDR3 nucleotides: TGTGCCAGCAGTTACTCGGGGGCTGGGGGCTACACCTTC. Protein product: CASSYSGAGGYTF.

The chain couples TRBV4-1 to TRBJ2-7; 14 bases match TRBD2. V dropped 4 bases and J dropped 4; count of bases not matched to a gene: 6. The germline CDR1 and CDR2 sequences are MGHRA and YSYEKL. CDR3 length: 16 residues. CDR3 sequence reads: CASSLGLAGGRYEQYF. The DNA for the CDR3 is TGCGCCAGCAGCCTAGGACTAGCGGGGGGCAGGTACGAGCAGTACTTC.

This clone has a single count. The V and J genes are TRBV5-1 and TRBJ2-7; the match to TRBD2 covers 10 bases. V shed 4 bases and J 7 bases; nucleotides not matched to a gene: 11. CDR3 size: 15 residues. Germline V gene lookup returns CDR1 SGHRS and CDR2 YFSETQ. In DNA, the CDR3 is TGCGCCAGCAGCCCGGGGGGACTAGCGACCCCGGAGCAGTACTTC. Residues: CASSPGGLATPEQYF. The full variable domain, in which reference TRBV5-1 and TRBJ2-7 provide the parts outside the CDR3, is KAGVTQTPRYLIKTRGQQVTLSCSPISGHRSVSWYQQTPGQGLQFLFEYFSETQRNKGNFPGRFSGRQFSNSRSEMNVSTLELGDSALYLCASSPGGLATPEQYFGPGTRLTVT.

The CDR3 DNA is TGTGCTAGTGGCTACGGAGCCGGGGGCTCCTATAATTCACCCCTCCACTTT. It yields the protein CASGYGAGGSYNSPLHF. V gene TRBV12-5 combines with J gene TRBJ1-6, with TRBD1 as a possible D gene (5 bases). Germline V CDR1 and CDR2: LGHNT, FRNRAP. This CDR3 spans 17 amino acids. Between the trimmed V and J ends, which lost 6 bases and 0 bases, there was a span of 15 bases. Full variable domain (outside the CDR3, taken from reference TRBV12-5 and TRBJ1-6): DARVTQTPRHKVTEMGQEVTMRCQPILGHNTVFWYRQTMMQGLELLAYFRNRAPLDDSGMPKDRFSAEMPDATLATLKIQPSEPRDSAVYFCASGYGAGGSYNSPLHFGNGTRLTVT.

This clone was recorded only once. The chain carries TRBV9 and TRBJ2-5, with D tentatively TRBD2 (6 bases). Germline lookup yields CDR1 SGDLS and CDR2 YYNGEE. CDR3 length: 14 amino acids. The V end lost 5 bases, the J end lost 3 bases, and 14 bases lay between the germline ends. The CDR3 loop is CASSASGGKETQYF. DNA for the CDR3: TGTGCCAGCAGTGCCTCTGGCGGGAAAGAGACCCAGTACTTC. Full variable domain (outside the CDR3, taken from reference TRBV9 and TRBJ2-5): DSGVTQTPKHLITATGQRVTLRCSPRSGDLSVYWYQQSLDQGLQFLIQYYNGEERAKGNILERFSAQQFPDLHSELNLSSLELGDSALYFCASSASGGKETQYFGPGTRLLVL.

The J gene is TRBJ1-3, the V gene TRBV18; the D is unclear. CDR3 length equals 16 residues. Trimming removed 1 base from V and 0 bases from J, with 10 bases in between. In germline, CDR1 is KGHSH, CDR2 LQKENI. This CDR3 reads CASSPLDGSSGNTIYF. CDR3 nucleotide sequence: TGTGCCAGCTCACCACTGGACGGGAGCTCTGGAAACACCATATATTTT.

This rearrangement joins TRBV3-1 (or the pseudogene TRBV3-2) to TRBJ1-2; D is perhaps TRBD1 (6 bases). The CDR3 covers 13 residues. CDR1 and CDR2 from the germline V gene are LGHDT and YNNKEL (reference sequence). V was clipped by 5 bases and J by 2 bases, with 9 bases between them. This CDR3 is CASSSTGNYGYTF. The CDR3 DNA reads as TGTGCCAGCAGCTCGACAGGAAACTATGGCTACACCTTC.

The chain uses TRBV28 and TRBJ2-7, with TRBD2 matching over 7 bases. CDR3 size: 14 residues. After removal of 6 bases from V and 2 bases from J, the junction contained 7 bases not matched to a gene. The germline V gene has CDR1 MDHEN and CDR2 SYDVKM. The CDR3 loop is CASRTLAVTYEQYF. Written as DNA, the CDR3 is TGTGCCAGCAGGACTCTAGCGGTGACCTACGAGCAGTACTTC.

This clone came up once. The V gene is TRBV7-3, the J gene TRBJ2-1, with a weak D call TRBD1 (6 bases). Germline CDR1 SGHTA, CDR2 FQGTGA. The V and J ends lost 4 bases and 7 bases respectively, with 17 bases between them. The CDR3 extends over 15 amino acids. CDR3 in amino acids: CASSSNSLRGNEQFF. The CDR3 DNA is TGTGCCAGCAGCTCTAATTCCTTAAGGGGGAATGAGCAGTTCTTC. The complete variable domain, with remaining parts taken from reference TRBV7-3 and TRBJ2-1, reads GAGVSQTPSNKVTEKGKYVELRCDPISGHTALYWYRQSLGQGPEFLIYFQGTGAADDSGLPNDRFFAVRPEGSVSTLKIQRTERGDSAVYLCASSSNSLRGNEQFFGPGTRLTVL.